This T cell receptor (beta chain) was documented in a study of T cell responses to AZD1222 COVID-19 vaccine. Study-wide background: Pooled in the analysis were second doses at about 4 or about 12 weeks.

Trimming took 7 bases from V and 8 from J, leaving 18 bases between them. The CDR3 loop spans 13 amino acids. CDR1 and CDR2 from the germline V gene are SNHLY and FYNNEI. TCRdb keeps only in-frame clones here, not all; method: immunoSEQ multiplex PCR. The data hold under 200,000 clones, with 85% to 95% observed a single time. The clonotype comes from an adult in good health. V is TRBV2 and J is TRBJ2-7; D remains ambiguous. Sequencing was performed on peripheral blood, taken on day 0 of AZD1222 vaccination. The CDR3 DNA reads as TGTGCCAGCAAGGCTACGGAACAGTCTAAGCAGTACTTC. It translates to CASKATEQSKQYF.